This passage covers 27 T cell receptor beta chains from one sample sequenced in a study of cytomegalovirus exposure and HLA in healthy donors. The primer mix had 60 Vbeta and 13 Jbeta primers. Clones were sequenced by immunoSEQ multiplex PCR, and TCRdb holds only the in-frame ones, with some missing. The data show roughly 56,000 clones, with around 72% seen just once and 51% held by the top ten. Sequences were obtained from PBMCs. These receptors were collected from a man between 45 and 60 years old in good health and CMV-seropositive.

With respect to this clone: Relative to the germline gene, one junction end is altered; a read error may explain this. Additional DNA sequences in this sample encode the identical CDR3. The V call is TRBV19, the J call TRBJ2-1; no reliable D call. The V gene's germline CDR1 is LNHDA and CDR2 SQIVND (reference sequence). The CDR3 is 13 amino acids. CDR3 sequence: CASSIDVRMRQFF. The CDR3 nucleotides read TGCGCCAGTAGTATAGATGTCAGGATGCGGCAGTTCTTC.

On this clone: One end of the junction fails to match germline, which may point to a read error. V and J are TRBV6-5 and TRBJ2-7, with TRBD2 matching 10 bases. The CDR3 has 15 amino acids. The germline CDR1 and CDR2 sequences are MNHEY and SVGAGI. In DNA, the CDR3 is TGTGTCAGCAGTTACAAAAGCGGGGGGGCCAACGAGCAGTACTTC. It yields the protein CVSSYKSGGANEQYF.

The chain has TRBV18 and TRBJ2-7; 7 nucleotides agree with TRBD1. V shed 0 bases, J shed 1 base, and the junction held 12 bases outside the gene matches. Germline loops: CDR1 KGHSH, CDR2 LQKENI. The CDR3 loop spans 18 amino acids. The CDR3 loop is CASSPPGFEGQLSYEQYF. The CDR3 DNA sequence: TGTGCCAGCTCACCACCGGGTTTTGAGGGACAGCTTTCCTACGAGCAGTACTTC.

This clone was detected only once. The chain carries TRBV28 and TRBJ2-6, with D possibly matching TRBD2 (7 bases). Germline CDR1 MDHEN, CDR2 SYDVKM. CDR3 size: 16 residues. V was trimmed by 1 base and J by 2 bases, leaving 9 bases between them. The CDR3 nucleotides are TGTGCCAGCAGTTTATCGGGGGGCCCTGGGGCCAACGTCCTGACTTTC. Translated: CASSLSGGPGANVLTF.

This clone was counted a few times. J is TRBJ2-7 and V is TRBV5-6; 7 bases fit TRBD2. CDR3 length equals 15 residues. The V and J ends lost 0 bases and 6 bases, in that order; junction bases with no gene match: 9. The V gene's germline CDR1 is SGHDT and CDR2 YYEEEE. The CDR3 DNA sequence: TGTGCCAGCAGCTTGGCCAGGACTAGTCCGGGCGAGCAGTACTTC. Its translation is CASSLARTSPGEQYF.

The chain recombines TRBV27 with TRBJ1-5; 9 bases are a match to TRBD1. After removal of 2 bases from V and 7 bases from J, the junction contained 6 bases not matched to a gene. The CDR3 is 15 residues long. Germline values: CDR1 MNHEY, CDR2 SMNVEV (reference sequence). The CDR3 DNA reads as TGTGCCAGCAGTTTACGACAGGGGGTAGGACAGCCCCAGCATTTT. Its protein is CASSLRQGVGQPQHF.

DNA of the CDR3: TGTGCCAGCAGCTTAGATCCAGGGGGCATGGGCTACACCTTC. Translation gives CASSLDPGGMGYTF. The genes are TRBV7-2 and TRBJ1-2, with TRBD1 matching 8 bases. The CDR3 has 14 amino acids. J was trimmed by 8 bases and V by 1 base; bases with no gene match: 6. Germline values: CDR1 SGHTA, CDR2 FQGNSA. Drawing the rest from reference TRBV7-2 and TRBJ1-2, the complete variable domain is GAGVSQSPSNKVTEKGKDVELRCDPISGHTALYWYRQSLGQGLEFLIYFQGNSAPDKSGLPSDRFSAERTGGSVSTLTIQRTQQEDSAVYLCASSLDPGGMGYTFGSGTRLTVV.

J is TRBJ1-1 and V is TRBV27; D is ambiguous. Germline V gives CDR1 MNHEY, CDR2 SMNVEV (reference sequence). V was pared by 5 bases and J by 0 bases, with 13 bases between. The CDR3 is made up of 15 amino acids. DNA of the CDR3: TGTGCCAGCAGTCCTTTTGCGGCCATGAACACTGAAGCTTTCTTT. Protein product: CASSPFAAMNTEAFF.

The chain has TRBV6-1 and TRBJ2-7, with TRBD1 as a possible D gene (6 bases). CDR1 MNHNS and CDR2 SASEGT come from the germline V gene. The CDR3 length is 15 residues. V dropped 1 base and J dropped 2 bases, with 12 bases sitting between them. CDR3 sequence: CASSEGTAITYEQYF. The CDR3 coding sequence is TGTGCCAGCAGTGAAGGGACAGCAATTACCTACGAGCAGTACTTC.

This clone was detected a few times. The chain combines TRBV30 with TRBJ2-4; 10 bases match TRBD1. Germline V gives CDR1 GTSNPN, CDR2 SVGIG (reference sequence). V shed 2 bases, J shed 3 bases, and the junction held 7 bases outside the gene matches. The length of the CDR3 is 16 residues. CDR3 amino acids: CAWSLGQGTIKNIQYF. In nucleotides, the CDR3 is TGTGCCTGGAGTCTGGGACAGGGGACTATCAAAAACATTCAGTACTTC.

The CDR3: CASIGKEGVGYNEQFF. CDR3 DNA: TGTGCCAGTATAGGGAAGGAGGGAGTGGGGTACAATGAGCAGTTCTTC. The chain couples TRBV19 to TRBJ2-1, with a weak D call TRBD2 (6 bases). Germline V gene lookup returns CDR1 LNHDA and CDR2 SQIVND (reference sequence). Trimming removed 7 bases at V and 4 bases at J, with 20 bases between. This CDR3 is built from 16 residues.

This sequence joins TRBV30 and TRBJ2-1, with D perhaps matching TRBD2 (6 bases). Per the germline V gene, CDR1 is GTSNPN and CDR2 is SVGIG (reference sequence). The V end was cut by 2 bases, the J end by 10 bases, with 15 bases between. The CDR3 is made up of 13 amino acids. The CDR3 coding sequence is TGTGCCTGGAGTCAGGAGGGCGTAGGCGAGCAGTTCTTC. This codes for CAWSQEGVGEQFF. Full variable domain (missing parts from reference TRBV30 and TRBJ2-1): SQTIHQWPATLVQPVGSPLSLECTVEGTSNPNLYWYRQAAGRGLQLLFYSVGIGQISSEVPQNLSASRPQDRQFILSSKKLLLSDSGFYLCAWSQEGVGEQFFGPGTRLTVL.

The V call is TRBV12-5, the J call TRBJ2-5; 15 bases line up with TRBD2. V shed 1 base and J 5 bases; nucleotides not matched to a gene: 8. Germline lookup yields CDR1 LGHNT and CDR2 FRNRAP. This CDR3 has 18 residues. The CDR3 DNA reads TGTGCTAGTGGTTTGGCGGGACTAGCGGGAGGCCCGGGGGAGACCCAGTACTTC. It codes for CASGLAGLAGGPGETQYF.

This chain connects TRBV7-8 to TRBJ2-7; TRBD2 matches at 14 bases. Germline trimming cut 5 bases from V and 1 base from J; bases unmatched to any gene: 13. Germline V gives CDR1 SGHVS, CDR2 FQNEAQ. This CDR3 region has 19 residues. This CDR3 reads CASSGLSGTSGSNSYEQYF. The CDR3 DNA reads as TGTGCCAGCAGCGGTCTTTCCGGGACTAGCGGGAGTAATTCCTACGAGCAGTACTTC.

Only one count was recorded for this clone. The genes are TRBV19 and TRBJ1-2; a weak D match, TRBD1 (6 bases). Germline V gene sequence: CDR1 LNHDA, CDR2 SQIVND (reference sequence). Trimming shortened V by 6 bases and J by 7 bases, and 12 bases separated the two germline ends. CDR3 size: 12 residues. CDR3 sequence reads: CASSERDTGYTF. The CDR3 DNA sequence: TGTGCCAGTAGCGAACGGGACACTGGCTACACCTTC. Together with reference TRBV19 and TRBJ1-2, the CDR3 gives the full variable domain: DGGITQSPKYLFRKEGQNVTLSCEQNLNHDAMYWYRQDPGQGLRLIYYSQIVNDFQKGDIAEGYSVSREKKESFPLTVTSAQKNPTAFYLCASSERDTGYTFGSGTRLTVV.

Details on this clone: A much larger clone lies one base from this, so it may be a read error. Other DNA sequences in the same sample also yield this CDR3. The chain combines TRBV4-3 with TRBJ2-1, with D uncertain. The germline gives CDR1 LGHNA, CDR2 YSLEER. V was shortened by 1 base and J by 3 bases, with 16 bases between the two germline ends. The length of the CDR3 is 17 residues. The CDR3 DNA reads as TGCGCCAGCAGCCAAGCTATGATAGCCCTCATCTACAATGAGCAGTTCTTC. The encoded protein is CASSQAMIALIYNEQFF.

The rearrangement joins TRBV28 to TRBJ2-7, with D uncertain. CDR3 length equals 12 residues. Germline lookup yields CDR1 MDHEN and CDR2 SYDVKM. Trimming took 6 bases from V and 6 from J, leaving 12 bases between them. The CDR3 DNA reads TGTGCCAGCAGCCCTATCAGGTCCGAGCAGTACTTC. It is translated as CASSPIRSEQYF. Drawing the rest from reference TRBV28 and TRBJ2-7, the complete variable domain is DVKVTQSSRYLVKRTGEKVFLECVQDMDHENMFWYRQDPGLGLRLIYFSYDVKMKEKGDIPEGYSVSREKKERFSLILESASTNQTSMYLCASSPIRSEQYFGPGTRLTVT.

The chain carries TRBV7-6 and TRBJ2-7; D is undetermined. CDR3 length: 18 amino acids. Germline CDR1 reads SGHVS; CDR2 reads FNYEAQ. With 2 bases removed from V and 0 bases from J, the gap between germline ends came to 20 bases. CDR3 sequence (DNA): TGTGCCAGCAGCTTAAGTAGTATGGTTCTGTCCCGCTCCTACGAGCAGTACTTC. It codes for CASSLSSMVLSRSYEQYF.

The gene calls are TRBV4-2 and TRBJ2-2; TRBD2 aligns across 12 bases. V gave up 3 bases and J gave up 3 bases; unmatched junction bases: 5. Per the germline V gene, CDR1 is LGHNA and CDR2 is YNFKEQ. The CDR3 has 17 amino acids. CDR3 in DNA: TGTGCCAGCAGCCACCCACTAGCGGGGGGTGACACCGGGGAGCTGTTTTTT. The encoded protein is CASSHPLAGGDTGELFF.

V and J are TRBV7-6 and TRBJ2-3; 14 positions agree with TRBD2. The V gene end was trimmed by 1 base and the J gene end by 5 bases; junction bases not matched to a gene: 5. Germline V gives CDR1 SGHVS, CDR2 FNYEAQ. The CDR3 consists of 17 residues. CDR3 sequence (DNA): TGTGCCAGCAGCTTAGTGGGACTAGCGGGGGTAGGAGATACGCAGTATTTT. The encoded protein is CASSLVGLAGVGDTQYF.

The chain uses TRBV9 and TRBJ2-3; 7 bases map to TRBD2. The V gene's germline CDR1 is SGDLS and CDR2 YYNGEE. The V segment lost 4 bases and the J segment 3 bases; nucleotides outside the gene matches: 5. The CDR3 has 14 residues. The CDR3 loop is CASSPGLVTDTQYF. In DNA form, the CDR3 reads TGTGCCAGCAGCCCTGGACTAGTAACAGATACGCAGTATTTT. Drawing the rest from reference TRBV9 and TRBJ2-3, the complete variable domain is DSGVTQTPKHLITATGQRVTLRCSPRSGDLSVYWYQQSLDQGLQFLIQYYNGEERAKGNILERFSAQQFPDLHSELNLSSLELGDSALYFCASSPGLVTDTQYFGPGTRLTVL.

This clone was seen a handful of times. V is TRBV4-1 and J is TRBJ1-5, with D possibly being TRBD1 (6 bases). The V gene's germline CDR1 is MGHRA and CDR2 YSYEKL. The CDR3 has 16 amino acids. V was shortened by 0 bases and J by 8 bases, with 17 bases between the two germline ends. The CDR3 sequence is CASSQDLGTFNEPQHF. DNA for the CDR3: TGCGCCAGCAGCCAAGATCTGGGGACATTTAATGAGCCCCAGCATTTT.

The V and J genes are TRBV9 and TRBJ1-1; D perhaps matches TRBD1 (5 bases). CDR1 and CDR2 from the germline V gene are SGDLS and YYNGEE. V was clipped by 3 bases and J by 11 bases, with 17 bases between them. CDR3 size: 13 residues. The CDR3, as DNA: TGTGCCAGCAGCGCAACGACAGTTACTGCGGCTTTCTTT. Protein: CASSATTVTAAFF.

This clone appeared a single time. V gene TRBV11-3 combines with J gene TRBJ2-1; 7 nucleotides line up with TRBD1. V shed 4 bases and J 2 bases; nucleotides not matched to a gene: 5. Germline CDR1 reads SGHNT; CDR2 reads YENEEA. The CDR3 loop spans 15 amino acids. The CDR3 region has the DNA TGTGCCAGCAGCTCGAGACAGGGTCCCTACAATGAGCAGTTCTTC. Translation: CASSSRQGPYNEQFF.

This chain connects TRBV19 to TRBJ2-5, with 7 bases matching TRBD1. This CDR3 has 13 amino acids. Trimming at V came to 5 bases and at J to 5 bases, leaving 5 bases not matched to a gene. Germline V CDR1 and CDR2: LNHDA, SQIVND (reference sequence). CDR3 coding DNA: TGTGCCAGTAGTTTGACAGGGACCGAGACCCAGTACTTC. Residues: CASSLTGTETQYF.

CDR3 in DNA: TGTGCCAGCAGTCCCGCTACGGGAAACAGCTACGAGCAGTACTTC. Protein: CASSPATGNSYEQYF. J is TRBJ2-7 and V is TRBV27, with D maybe TRBD2 (5 bases). Deletions cut 5 bases from V and 3 bases from J, with 17 bases between. In germline, CDR1 is MNHEY, CDR2 SMNVEV (reference sequence). CDR3 length equals 15 residues.

This clone was seen only a few times. This chain connects TRBV5-6 to TRBJ1-1, with 9 bases fitting TRBD1. V dropped 3 bases and J dropped 1; count of bases not matched to a gene: 7. The CDR3 consists of 16 residues. The germline gives CDR1 SGHDT, CDR2 YYEEEE. Here the CDR3 DNA reads TGTGCCAGCAGCTCGGGGACAGGGTTTAGGAACACTGAAGCTTTCTTT. Translated, it gives CASSSGTGFRNTEAFF.